These T cell receptor beta chains were read from a single sample in a study of T cells after yellow fever vaccination. TCRdb called the 5' RACE reads again in MiXCR, with one record for every CDR3 protein. The table has 300,000 to 400,000 distinct CDR3 sequences, 8.7% seen once. The sequences come from PBMCs, collected on the day of the first yellow fever vaccination. These receptor sequences come from a man between 18 and 35 years old who received the YFV17D yellow fever vaccine. The conserved cysteine and the conserved F or W are not part of the CDR3 here. The order of the fields is V gene, CDR3 protein.

V: TRBV5-4
CDR3: ASSLGGSTRGETQY

V: TRBV7-9
CDR3: ASSLNLRSGNTIY

V: TRBV20-1
CDR3: SARDPAGGQETQY

V: TRBV7-8
CDR3: ASSSAQGGQPQH

V: TRBV7-3
CDR3: AISSGQGFEQF

V: TRBV20-1
CDR3: SARDARQGPKSPLH

V: TRBV6-2/TRBV6-3
CDR3: ATTDSPDMNTEAF

V: TRBV7-2
CDR3: ASSVDRGNEQY

V: TRBV5-1
CDR3: ASRVFWGTDTQY

V: TRBV19
CDR3: ASTRWVRGKLNTEAF

V: TRBV11-2
CDR3: ASSFLGGGGVNEQF

V: TRBV20-1
CDR3: SAPRTGIPDTQY

V: TRBV7-9
CDR3: ASSRGQGTETQY

V: TRBV29-1
CDR3: SVARVGWDNEQF

V: TRBV29-1
CDR3: SVTGTASEAF

V: TRBV5-1
CDR3: ASSPGGQGGEQF

V: TRBV20-1
CDR3: SARDTRVRETQY

V: TRBV5-1
CDR3: ASSQGFGGNTIY

V: TRBV30
CDR3: AWTRDRGSPLH